These 21 T cell receptor beta chains came from one sample sequenced in a study of OX40 agonist ivuxolimab in advanced cancers. Generated by immunoSEQ multiplex PCR, the TCRdb table keeps only in-frame clones and is missing some. Here the sample spans about 69,000 clones, roughly nine tenths being singletons. This sample comprised CD4+ or CD8+ T cells sorted from blood, obtained in a trial of the OX40 agonist ivuxolimab. Receptors originate from an adult with an advanced solid tumor such as melanoma, head and neck, liver or kidney cancer.

The chain links TRBV23-1 to TRBJ2-7, with a tentative D call TRBD1 (7 bases). TRBV23-1 is an open reading frame whose function is uncertain. V was pared by 3 bases and J by 3 bases, with 18 bases between. The CDR3 is made up of 16 amino acids. The CDR3 DNA reads TGCGCCAGCAGTCAGATCCACAGGGGAGGAGGCTACGAGCAGTACTTC. It specifies CASSQIHRGGGYEQYF.

The chain links TRBV7-9 to TRBJ2-5; D remains ambiguous. This CDR3 contains 12 residues. The germline V and J ends were trimmed by 5 bases and 5 bases, with 9 bases remaining between them. Germline loops: CDR1 SEHNR, CDR2 FQNEAQ (reference sequence). In nucleotides, the CDR3 is TGTGCCAGCAGCGTCCAGCCGGAGACCCAGTACTTC. Protein: CASSVQPETQYF.

The chain uses TRBV7-6 and TRBJ2-1; no clear D gene. CDR3 length: 12 residues. Trimming removed 6 bases from V and 8 bases from J, with 11 bases in between. Germline values: CDR1 SGHVS, CDR2 FNYEAQ. CDR3 residues: CASSFREDEQFF. As DNA, the CDR3 is TGTGCCAGCAGTTTTAGGGAAGATGAGCAGTTCTTC.

This clone appeared once. The chain couples TRBV28 to TRBJ1-3; the match to TRBD1 covers 9 bases. Germline lookup yields CDR1 MDHEN and CDR2 SYDVKM. This CDR3 is built from 14 residues. V trimming: 4 bases; J trimming: 4 bases; junction bases outside the gene matches: 2. The CDR3 spells CASSSTGGGNTIYF. CDR3 DNA: TGTGCCAGCAGTTCAACAGGGGGCGGAAACACCATATATTTT.

CDR3 region: CSVETTSFDSYEQYF. The CDR3 bases are TGCAGCGTTGAGACTACTAGCTTTGATTCCTACGAGCAGTACTTC. This chain joins TRBV29-1 and TRBJ2-7; D perhaps matches TRBD2 (6 bases). There are 15 residues in the CDR3. Trimming stripped 3 bases from V and 1 base from J, with 16 bases between. CDR1 SQVTM and CDR2 ANQGSEA come from the germline V gene.

In DNA form, the CDR3 reads TGTGCCAGCAGCCAAGGACCTCAGGGGCTCCACGAGCAGTACTTC. Translating gives CASSQGPQGLHEQYF. V gene TRBV4-2 combines with J gene TRBJ2-7; D may be TRBD1 (6 bases). From germline, CDR1 is LGHNA and CDR2 YNFKEQ. V was pared by 1 base and J by 5 bases, with 15 bases between. This CDR3 has 15 amino acids.

The chain couples TRBV13 to TRBJ2-1; D call uncertain. V was trimmed by 10 bases and J by 4 bases, leaving 20 bases between them. CDR3 length equals 15 residues. Germline CDR1 reads PRHDT; CDR2 reads FYEKMQ (reference sequence). The CDR3 DNA sequence: TGTGCCACCAGACCCAATGTAGGGCCGTACAATGAGCAGTTCTTC. As protein: CATRPNVGPYNEQFF.

The J gene is TRBJ1-2, the V gene TRBV5-6; 7 bases align to TRBD1. The germline V gene has CDR1 SGHDT and CDR2 YYEEEE. The V segment lost 0 bases and the J segment 4 bases; nucleotides outside the gene matches: 9. The CDR3 totals 16 residues. CDR3 sequence: CASSLEYRGLFYGYTF. As DNA, the CDR3 is TGTGCCAGCAGCTTGGAGTACAGGGGATTGTTCTATGGCTACACCTTC.

This chain connects TRBV6-5 to TRBJ1-1; 9 bases are a match to TRBD1. Germline CDR1 is MNHEY and CDR2 is SVGAGI. V was clipped by 4 bases and J by 1 base; unmatched bases: 1. The CDR3 loop spans 14 amino acids. DNA for the CDR3: TGTGCCAGCAGTTCGGACAGGGGGAACACTGAAGCTTTCTTT. It is translated as CASSSDRGNTEAFF.

This clone has more than one count but fewer than ten. The CDR3 sequence: CASSLQSALEAFF. The CDR3 nucleotides are TGTGCCAGCAGCTTGCAGAGTGCTCTTGAAGCTTTCTTT. This sequence joins TRBV5-5 and TRBJ1-1; D not certain. V lost 1 base, J lost 7 bases, and 11 bases lay in between. The CDR3 loop spans 13 amino acids. Germline assignment: CDR1 SGHKS and CDR2 YYEKEE (reference sequence).

This clone was seen a handful of times. The junction departs from the called germline gene at one end, perhaps through a read error. This sample also contains other DNA sequences that code for the same CDR3. The chain is built from TRBV5-1 and TRBJ1-1; D gene uncertain. Germline values: CDR1 SGHRS, CDR2 YFSETQ. The length of the CDR3 is 12 residues. The CDR3 loop is CASRLGNTEAFF. CDR3 in DNA: TGCGCCAGCAGGTTGGGGAACACTGAAGCTTTCTTT.

The chain combines TRBV28 with TRBJ1-1; 7 nucleotides match TRBD1. Unmatched junction bases numbered 2, after V lost 6 bases and J lost 1 base. Germline-derived CDR1 and CDR2 are MDHEN and SYDVKM. The CDR3 spans 13 residues. This CDR3 reads CASRNRGNTEAFF. CDR3 bases: TGTGCCAGCAGGAACAGGGGGAACACTGAAGCTTTCTTT. The entire variable domain, with the rest obtained from reference TRBV28 and TRBJ1-1, is as follows: DVKVTQSSRYLVKRTGEKVFLECVQDMDHENMFWYRQDPGLGLRLIYFSYDVKMKEKGDIPEGYSVSREKKERFSLILESASTNQTSMYLCASRNRGNTEAFFGQGTRLTVV.

The chain combines TRBV2 with TRBJ1-5; 8 bases agree with TRBD1. V lost 5 bases and J lost 3; bases outside the gene matches: 6. Germline loops: CDR1 SNHLY, CDR2 FYNNEI. The length of the CDR3 is 15 residues. CDR3 sequence reads: CASSTHRGDNQPQHF. In nucleotides, the CDR3 is TGTGCCAGCAGTACGCACAGGGGGGACAATCAGCCCCAGCATTTT.

The chain joins TRBV18 to TRBJ2-7; TRBD1 aligns across 7 bases. V was pared by 3 bases and J by 2 bases, with 4 bases of the junction left unmatched. This CDR3 region has 14 residues. Germline CDR1 reads KGHSH; CDR2 reads LQKENI. The CDR3 DNA reads as TGTGCCAGCTCACCCCGGGACAGTGCCTACGAGCAGTACTTC. Its translation is CASSPRDSAYEQYF.

The J gene is TRBJ1-1, the V gene TRBV30; D possibly corresponds to TRBD1 (5 bases). CDR3 length: 12 amino acids. V was clipped by 5 bases and J by 2 bases, with 9 bases between them. Germline V gene sequence: CDR1 GTSNPN, CDR2 SVGIG (reference sequence). The CDR3 is CAWDQGNTEAFF. As DNA, the CDR3 is TGTGCCTGGGACCAGGGAAACACTGAAGCTTTCTTT.

The chain combines TRBV27 with TRBJ1-1; no firm D call. CDR3 length: 14 amino acids. CDR1 and CDR2 from the germline V gene are MNHEY and SMNVEV (reference sequence). Trimming shortened V by 4 bases and J by 2 bases, and 11 bases separated the two germline ends. The CDR3 spells CASSSRTANTEAFF. The CDR3 region has the DNA TGTGCCAGCAGTTCCCGGACGGCAAACACTGAAGCTTTCTTT.

This chain joins TRBV4-1 and TRBJ2-7; the D is unclear. Trimming shortened V by 0 bases and J by 3 bases, and 15 bases separated the two germline ends. The CDR3 extends over 16 amino acids. Germline values: CDR1 MGHRA, CDR2 YSYEKL. CDR3 nucleotides: TGCGCCAGCAGCCAAGATGAGCGTCTTACCTACTACGAGCAGTACTTC. Its translation is CASSQDERLTYYEQYF.

The chain uses TRBV7-8 and TRBJ1-6, with D perhaps matching TRBD1 (6 bases). Trimming shortened V by 4 bases and J by 8 bases, and 12 bases separated the two germline ends. The length of the CDR3 is 14 residues. Germline V lookup: CDR1 SGHVS, CDR2 FQNEAQ. The CDR3 sequence is CASSSQGPYSPLHF. CDR3 sequence (DNA): TGTGCCAGCAGCTCTCAGGGGCCGTATTCACCCCTCCACTTT. The complete variable domain, with remaining parts taken from reference TRBV7-8 and TRBJ1-6, reads GAGVSQSPRYKVAKRGQDVALRCDPISGHVSLFWYQQALGQGPEFLTYFQNEAQLDKSGLPSDRFFAERPEGSVSTLKIQRTQQEDSAVYLCASSSQGPYSPLHFGNGTRLTVT.

This clone was recorded only once. The genes are TRBV7-9 and TRBJ2-1, with unresolved D. With 5 bases removed from V and 9 bases from J, the gap between germline ends came to 17 bases. Germline CDR1 SEHNR, CDR2 FQNEAQ (reference sequence). The CDR3 spans 14 residues. CDR3 amino acids: CASSGDESNLEQFF. The CDR3 DNA is TGTGCCAGCAGCGGAGACGAAAGTAATCTTGAGCAGTTCTTC. Full variable domain (missing parts from reference TRBV7-9 and TRBJ2-1): DTGVSQNPRHKITKRGQNVTFRCDPISEHNRLYWYRQTLGQGPEFLTYFQNEAQLEKSRLLSDRFSAERPKGSFSTLEIQRTEQGDSAMYLCASSGDESNLEQFFGPGTRLTVL.

The gene calls are TRBV10-3 and TRBJ1-5; 9 nucleotides line up with TRBD1. The J segment lost 6 bases and the V segment lost 4 bases, leaving 7 bases of the junction unmatched. Germline values: CDR1 ENHRY, CDR2 SYGVKD. The CDR3 sequence is 15 residues long. The CDR3 reads CAISGGQGQAQPQHF. The CDR3 DNA reads as TGTGCCATCAGTGGGGGACAGGGACAGGCTCAGCCCCAGCATTTT.

The chain links TRBV19 to TRBJ2-1, with TRBD2 as a possible D gene (5 bases). Germline-derived CDR1 and CDR2 are LNHDA and SQIVND (reference sequence). This CDR3 contains 15 residues. Trimming left V 3 bases short and J 0 bases short, with 9 bases between. This CDR3 reads CASSISTSSYNEQFF. The CDR3 DNA is TGTGCCAGTAGTATCTCCACTAGCTCCTACAATGAGCAGTTCTTC. The full variable domain, completed using reference TRBV19 and TRBJ2-1, is DGGITQSPKYLFRKEGQNVTLSCEQNLNHDAMYWYRQDPGQGLRLIYYSQIVNDFQKGDIAEGYSVSREKKESFPLTVTSAQKNPTAFYLCASSISTSSYNEQFFGPGTRLTVL.